The T cell receptor beta chain described here comes from a study of blood T cells in healthy people across ages. Study conclusions and caveats: Naive T cell percentage showed a strong correlation with the diversity of TCR beta. The unknown donor CMV status may have confounded expanded clonotype changes.

Points on this clonotype: The antigen remains undetermined.

A second PCR, run for about 6 to 11 cycles, used a sample-barcoded 5' primer plus a J-beta primer mix. MiXCR, applied by TCRdb to the 5' RACE reads, yields one record per CDR3 protein. Of about 900,000 distinct CDR3 sequences listed, 45% to 50% were seen once; the top ten hold around an eighth. Trimming stripped 6 bases from V and 5 bases from J, with 13 bases between. The germline V gene has CDR1 MDHEN and CDR2 SYDVKM. The CDR3 has 13 amino acids. The clonotype comes from a man aged 25-45 years in good health. The chain combines TRBV28 with TRBJ2-5; no clear D. Source material: blood. This CDR3 reads CASRTLPVETQYF. The CDR3 DNA reads TGTGCCAGCAGAACCCTCCCGGTGGAGACCCAGTACTTC.